The 25 T cell receptor beta chains listed next were all sequenced from one sample in a study of molecular identifiers for immune sequencing clone quantification. TCRdb reprocessed the PCR reads via MiXCR and lists one record per CDR3 protein. Seen here are some 320,000 distinct CDR3 sequences, about a fifth observed once, and the top ten hold roughly 0.8%. Sequenced input: naive CD8+ T cells from blood, with Jurkat cell RNA spiked in. This sample's subset: FACS-sorted CD8+CD4-CCR7+CD45RA+ naive T cells. All receptors come from a human donor in good health. Some libraries in this study had Jurkat cell RNA spiked in.

The table lists this clonotype with many counts. V is TRBV19 and J is TRBJ1-5; D is unresolved. The CDR3 is 13 residues long. The ends were cut back, 11 bases at V and 4 bases at J, with 15 bases in the middle. CDR1 is LNHDA, CDR2 SQIVND, per germline (reference sequence). The CDR3 protein is CAGGGEGNQPQHF. CDR3 nucleotide sequence: TGTGCCGGAGGCGGGGAAGGGAATCAGCCCCAGCATTTT.

This clonotype was seen a single time. The CDR3 loop is CAWSARLAETFSYEQYF. In DNA, the CDR3 is TGTGCCTGGAGTGCACGACTAGCGGAGACCTTCTCCTACGAGCAGTACTTC. The chain recombines TRBV30 with TRBJ2-7, with TRBD2 identical over 9 bases. The CDR3 totals 17 residues. CDR1 and CDR2 (germline): GTSNPN, SVGIG (reference sequence). Losses at the gene ends were 1 base for V and 0 bases for J; bases not matched to a gene: 10.

This clonotype has at least ten counts. This chain joins TRBV19 and TRBJ2-1, with D possibly TRBD2 on 6 matching bases. Germline CDR1 LNHDA, CDR2 SQIVND (reference sequence). The germline V and J ends were trimmed by 0 bases and 2 bases, with 17 bases remaining between them. The CDR3 contains 18 residues. The CDR3 DNA follows: TGTGCCAGTAGTATAGACATCCCAGGGACTCCCGCCTACAATGAGCAGTTCTTC. This sequence encodes CASSIDIPGTPAYNEQFF.

This clonotype has ten or more counts. CDR3 bases: TGTGCCAGCAGCGTAGCCCAGGGGAGCTACGAGCAGTACTTC. Translation gives CASSVAQGSYEQYF. The chain joins TRBV9 to TRBJ2-7; perhaps TRBD1 as D (6 bases). Trimming cost V 0 bases and J 3 bases, with 10 bases left between them. This CDR3 spans 14 amino acids. Germline V CDR1 and CDR2: SGDLS, YYNGEE.

In the case of this clonotype: A read error is possible here, since a much larger clone lies one base away. This chain uses TRBV7-6 with TRBJ1-1; D not certain. The germline V and J ends were trimmed by 0 bases and 4 bases, with 12 bases remaining between them. The CDR3 runs 15 residues. CDR1 is SGHVS and CDR2 is FNYEAQ in the germline V gene. The CDR3 is CASSLAAELSTEAFF. The CDR3 nucleotides read TGTGCCAGCAGCTTAGCAGCAGAGCTGAGCACTGAAGCTTTCTTT.

This clonotype was seen repeatedly, ten times or more. The chain links TRBV12-3 or TRBV12-4 to TRBJ1-5; D gene unclear. The CDR3 contains 14 residues. The V end was cut by 3 bases, the J end by 0 bases, with 6 bases between. The CDR3 sequence is CASSFGYSNQPQHF. As DNA, the CDR3 is TGTGCCAGCAGTTTTGGATATAGCAATCAGCCCCAGCATTTT.

This clonotype showed up many times. The chain couples TRBV30 to TRBJ2-1; D unclear. This CDR3 is built from 13 residues. Trimming pared 1 base from V and 7 bases from J, leaving 11 bases between. In germline, CDR1 is GTSNPN, CDR2 SVGIG (reference sequence). CDR3 region: CAWSDGQKNEQFF. The CDR3 nucleotides read TGTGCCTGGAGTGACGGGCAGAAGAATGAGCAGTTCTTC.

The table lists this clonotype with many counts. J is TRBJ2-1 and V is TRBV7-2, with a possible D match to TRBD1 (5 bases). V gave up 5 bases and J gave up 4 bases, with 15 bases separating them. The CDR3 totals 15 residues. Germline V gives CDR1 SGHTA, CDR2 FQGNSA. The DNA for the CDR3 is TGTGCCAGCAGCCAGCCCGTGGGGCATTACAATGAGCAGTTCTTC. Encoded protein: CASSQPVGHYNEQFF.

This clonotype came up a few times. The CDR3 protein is CASRINRGESTDTQYF. In DNA form, the CDR3 reads TGTGCCAGCAGGATTAACAGGGGGGAAAGCACAGATACGCAGTATTTT. The chain has TRBV6-2 or TRBV6-3 and TRBJ2-3, with 8 bases aligning to TRBD1. This CDR3 spans 16 amino acids. V shed 6 bases and J 0 bases; nucleotides not matched to a gene: 8. Germline V gives CDR1 MNHEY, CDR2 SVGEGT.

This clonotype has at least ten counts. The J gene is TRBJ1-5, the V gene TRBV12-3 or TRBV12-4; 10 bases match TRBD1. V dropped 6 bases and J dropped 4; count of bases not matched to a gene: 3. CDR3 size: 14 residues. The CDR3 coding sequence is TGTGCCAGCAGGGGGACAGGGGTAAATCAGCCCCAGCATTTT. Translation gives CASRGTGVNQPQHF.

The chain employs TRBV4-1 and TRBJ1-3, with D perhaps matching TRBD1 (5 bases). The CDR3 runs to 15 residues. V was clipped by 2 bases and J by 3 bases, with 11 bases between them. The germline CDR1 and CDR2 sequences are MGHRA and YSYEKL. The CDR3 loop is CASSQQQVFGNTIYF. The CDR3 DNA reads TGCGCCAGCAGCCAACAACAGGTTTTTGGAAACACCATATATTTT.

About this clonotype itself: This sequence may be a read error, since a much larger clone differs from it by one base. V and J are TRBV7-8 and TRBJ1-1; 7 positions agree with TRBD1. The trim removed 5 bases at V and 5 bases at J, leaving 11 bases unmatched. This CDR3 is built from 15 residues. The germline V gene has CDR1 SGHVS and CDR2 FQNEAQ. The chain's CDR3 is CASSPLQGVGTEAFF. DNA for the CDR3: TGTGCCAGCAGCCCCCTCCAGGGGGTGGGGACTGAAGCTTTCTTT. Full variable domain (outside the CDR3, taken from reference TRBV7-8 and TRBJ1-1): GAGVSQSPRYKVAKRGQDVALRCDPISGHVSLFWYQQALGQGPEFLTYFQNEAQLDKSGLPSDRFFAERPEGSVSTLKIQRTQQEDSAVYLCASSPLQGVGTEAFFGQGTRLTVV.

This clonotype is a singleton in its sample. One junction end disagrees with the germline gene, perhaps due to a read error. V is TRBV19 and J is TRBJ2-3; 7 bases line up with TRBD1. The CDR3 consists of 17 residues. From germline, CDR1 is LNHDA and CDR2 SQIVND (reference sequence). CDR3 amino acids: CAGRLTGAGRAQDTQYF. The CDR3 DNA reads as TGTGCCGGTAGATTAACAGGGGCAGGTCGGGCACAAGATACGCAGTATTTT.

CDR3: CASSQPGTHNTGELFF. CDR3 in DNA: TGTGCCAGCAGCCAACCCGGGACACATAACACCGGGGAGCTGTTTTTT. This chain uses TRBV28 with TRBJ2-2, with TRBD1 as a possible D gene (6 bases). CDR3 size: 16 residues. The ends were cut back, 6 bases at V and 2 bases at J, with 16 bases in the middle. From germline, CDR1 is MDHEN and CDR2 SYDVKM.

This clonotype was seen ten or more times. This rearrangement joins TRBV5-1 to TRBJ2-3, with unresolved D. The V end was cut by 4 bases, the J end by 9 bases, with 12 bases between. Germline loops: CDR1 SGHRS, CDR2 YFSETQ. CDR3 size: 12 residues. CDR3 coding DNA: TGCGCCAGCAGCAACCAATATGGGACGCAGTATTTT. It is translated as CASSNQYGTQYF.

About this clonotype itself: Compared with germline, one end of the junction differs, possibly owing to a read error. The chain carries TRBV30 and TRBJ2-7, with D tentatively TRBD1 (7 bases). In germline, CDR1 is GTSNPN, CDR2 SVGIG (reference sequence). The CDR3 is made up of 13 amino acids. CDR3 nucleotides: TGTGCCTGGAGTGTACTCGGAGGGGGCGAGCCGTACTTC. It specifies CAWSVLGGGEPYF.

The sample holds a few counts of this clonotype. This chain connects TRBV20-1 to TRBJ2-6, with D unresolved. The CDR3 is 16 amino acids. Trimming took off 0 bases at V and 0 bases at J, with 9 bases between the two ends. From germline, CDR1 is DFQATT and CDR2 SNEGSKA (reference sequence). The DNA for the CDR3 is TGCAGTGCTAGAGATTCTTGGCGCTCTGGGGCCAACGTCCTGACTTTC. Its translation is CSARDSWRSGANVLTF.

This clonotype was found once. Since a much larger clone is just one base distant, this may be a read error. J is TRBJ1-1 and V is TRBV7-6; no clear D. Germline V gene data show CDR1 as SGHVS and CDR2 as FNYEAQ. The CDR3 spans 16 residues. Trimming left V 1 base short and J 1 base short, with 13 bases between. The CDR3 bases are TGTGCCAGCAGCTTAGTGCATTTGCTGAAGAACACTGAAGCTTTCTTT. Translation gives CASSLVHLLKNTEAFF.

This clonotype came up many times. The rearrangement joins TRBV15 to TRBJ1-4; D is perhaps TRBD1 (6 bases). CDR1 is LNHNV, CDR2 YYDKDF, per germline (reference sequence). This CDR3 is built from 21 residues. Trimming stripped 3 bases from V and 0 bases from J, with 26 bases between. CDR3 in amino acids: CATSRHVQGQFRVATNEKLFF. CDR3 DNA sequence: TGTGCCACCAGCAGGCACGTGCAAGGACAGTTTCGAGTTGCAACTAATGAAAAACTGTTTTTT.

As regards this clonotype: This may be a read error: a much more frequent sequence differs by one nucleotide. This chain links TRBV30 with TRBJ2-7; D is ambiguous. This CDR3 is built from 13 residues. The germline CDR1 and CDR2 sequences are GTSNPN and SVGIG (reference sequence). The chain's CDR3 is CVWSDNSHSEQYF. The CDR3 DNA reads as TGTGTCTGGAGTGACAACTCACACTCCGAGCAGTACTTC.

This clonotype was counted many times. This sequence joins TRBV7-9 and TRBJ2-3; 8 bases match TRBD2. Germline V gene lookup returns CDR1 SEHNR and CDR2 FQNEAQ (reference sequence). This CDR3 region has 17 residues. J gave up 4 bases and V 0 bases, and 9 bases lay outside the gene matches. CDR3 region: CASSLAAFSGVPDTQYF. The CDR3, as DNA: TGTGCCAGCAGCTTAGCCGCGTTTAGCGGGGTTCCAGATACGCAGTATTTT.

This clonotype was seen many times. The chain uses TRBV12-5 and TRBJ2-3, with 15 bases lining up with TRBD2. V shed 4 bases, J shed 7 bases, and the junction held 12 bases outside the gene matches. Germline CDR1 reads LGHNT; CDR2 reads FRNRAP. The CDR3 runs 18 residues. CDR3 coding DNA: TGTGCTAGTGGTTCCACGCCCATCGGGACTAGCGGGAGGCATACGCAGTATTTT. Translation gives CASGSTPIGTSGRHTQYF.

This chain joins TRBV6-5 and TRBJ2-3; D remains unclear. The CDR3 length is 16 residues. Per the germline V gene, CDR1 is MNHEY and CDR2 is SVGAGI. The V and J ends lost 4 bases and 0 bases respectively, with 14 bases between them. CDR3 sequence: CASSSQDGTSTDTQYF. As DNA, the CDR3 is TGTGCCAGCAGTTCCCAGGACGGTACTAGCACAGATACGCAGTATTTT.

This clonotype was recorded at least ten times. This rearrangement joins TRBV28 to TRBJ2-7; 10 bases match TRBD1. Trimming cost V 6 bases and J 4 bases; bases outside gene matches: 15. Germline assignment: CDR1 MDHEN and CDR2 SYDVKM. The CDR3 is made up of 17 amino acids. The CDR3 is CASSLTRFDRGLYEQYF. The DNA of the CDR3 is TGTGCCAGCAGCCTAACTCGATTCGACAGGGGGCTGTACGAGCAGTACTTC.

This clonotype was detected many times. The J gene is TRBJ2-7, the V gene TRBV4-1, with TRBD1 as a possible D gene (5 bases). Germline assignment: CDR1 MGHRA and CDR2 YSYEKL. The ends were cut back, 2 bases at V and 5 bases at J, with 13 bases in the middle. CDR3 length: 14 amino acids. The CDR3 sequence is CASSQPGYTDEQYF. In nucleotides, the CDR3 is TGCGCCAGCAGCCAACCAGGGTACACCGACGAGCAGTACTTC.